This T cell receptor (beta chain) was captured in a study of blood T cell repertoires in COVID-19. Generated by immunoSEQ multiplex PCR, the TCRdb table keeps only in-frame clones and is missing some. Of 300,000 or so clones in the sample, over 85% were seen once. V was clipped by 5 bases and J by 3 bases; unmatched bases: 5. This CDR3 has 14 amino acids. Germline V gives CDR1 MNHEY, CDR2 SVGAGI. The sample taken for sequencing was PBMCs or T cells enriched from blood (not recorded which). The rearrangement joins TRBV6-5 to TRBJ1-2; TRBD1 matches at 8 bases. The receptor was derived from a woman aged 50 to 60 who had been exposed to COVID-19. CDR3 coding DNA: TGTGCCAGCAGTCCCTCGGGACAGGACTATGGCTACACCTTC. Protein: CASSPSGQDYGYTF.